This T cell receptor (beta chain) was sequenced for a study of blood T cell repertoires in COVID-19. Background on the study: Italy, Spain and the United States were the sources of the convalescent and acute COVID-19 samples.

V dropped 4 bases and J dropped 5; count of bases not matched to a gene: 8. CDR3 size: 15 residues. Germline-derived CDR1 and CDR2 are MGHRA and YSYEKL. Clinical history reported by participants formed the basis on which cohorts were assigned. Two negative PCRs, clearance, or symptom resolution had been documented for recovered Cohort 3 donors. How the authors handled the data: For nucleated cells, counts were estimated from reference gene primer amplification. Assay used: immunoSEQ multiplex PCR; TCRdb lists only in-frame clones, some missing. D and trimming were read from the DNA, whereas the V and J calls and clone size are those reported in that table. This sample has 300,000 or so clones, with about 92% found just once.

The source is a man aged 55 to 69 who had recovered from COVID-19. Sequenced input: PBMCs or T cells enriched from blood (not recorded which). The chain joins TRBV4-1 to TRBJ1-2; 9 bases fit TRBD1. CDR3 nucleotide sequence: TGCGCCAGCAGCCCATCGTCAGGGACAGGGTATGGCTACACCTTC. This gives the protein CASSPSSGTGYGYTF.